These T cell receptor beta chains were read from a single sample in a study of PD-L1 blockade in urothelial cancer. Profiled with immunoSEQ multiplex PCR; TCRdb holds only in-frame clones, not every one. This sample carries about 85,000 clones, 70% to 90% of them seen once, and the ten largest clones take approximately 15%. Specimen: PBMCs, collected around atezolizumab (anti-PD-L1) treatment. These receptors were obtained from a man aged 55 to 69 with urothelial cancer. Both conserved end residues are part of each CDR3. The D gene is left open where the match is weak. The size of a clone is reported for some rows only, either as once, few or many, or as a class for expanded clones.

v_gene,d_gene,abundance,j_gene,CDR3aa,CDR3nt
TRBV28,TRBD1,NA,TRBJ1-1,CASTGTGSRTEAFF,TGTGCCAGCACCGGGACAGGGTCGAGAACTGAAGCTTTCTTT
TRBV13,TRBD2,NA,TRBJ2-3,CASSLGRSGGLSDTQYF,TGTGCCAGCAGCTTAGGCCGTAGCGGGGGTCTCTCAGATACGCAGTATTTT
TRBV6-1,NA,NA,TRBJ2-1,CASSEFSNEQFF,TGTGCCAGCAGTGAATTCAGCAATGAGCAGTTCTTC
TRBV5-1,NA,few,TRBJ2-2,CASSLSRGSGELFF,TGCGCCAGCAGCTTGAGCAGGGGCTCCGGGGAGCTGTTTTTT
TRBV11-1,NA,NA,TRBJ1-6,CASSLRQRPDLHF,TGTGCCAGCAGCTTACGTCAGCGTCCAGACCTCCACTTT
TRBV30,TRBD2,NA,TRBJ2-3,CAWTVTSISTDTQYF,TGTGCCTGGACGGTGACTAGCATCTCAACAGATACGCAGTATTTT
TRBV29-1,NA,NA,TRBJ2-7,CSVKYGIDSYEQYF,TGCAGCGTGAAGTACGGGATAGACTCCTACGAGCAGTACTTC
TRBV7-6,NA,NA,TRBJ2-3,CASSLGGWADTQYF,TGTGCCAGCAGCTTAGGGGGCTGGGCAGATACGCAGTATTTT
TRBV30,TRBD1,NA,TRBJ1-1,CAAGGTEAFF,TGTGCCGCAGGGGGCACTGAAGCTTTCTTT
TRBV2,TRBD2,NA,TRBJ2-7,CASWPSRGRIDEQYF,TGTGCCAGCTGGCCCTCTCGCGGGAGGATAGACGAGCAGTACTTC
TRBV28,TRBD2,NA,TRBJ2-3,CASLRDYHTDTQYF,TGTGCCAGTCTCCGGGACTACCACACAGATACGCAGTATTTT
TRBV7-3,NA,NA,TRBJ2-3,CASSLNSGDTQYF,TGTGCCAGCAGCCTGAACTCGGGAGATACGCAGTATTTT
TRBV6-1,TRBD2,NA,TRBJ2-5,CASSGGISGSGAETQYF,TGTGCCAGCAGTGGGGGCATTAGCGGGAGTGGGGCAGAGACCCAGTACTTC
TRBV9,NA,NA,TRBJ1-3,CASSSLNTIYF,TGTGCCAGCAGTTCCCTGAACACCATATATTTT
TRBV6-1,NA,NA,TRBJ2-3,CASVTTGPDTQYF,TGTGCCAGCGTCACGACAGGCCCAGATACGCAGTATTTT
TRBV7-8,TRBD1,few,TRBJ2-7,CASSPWDRDDEQYF,TGTGCCAGCAGCCCTTGGGACAGGGACGACGAGCAGTACTTC
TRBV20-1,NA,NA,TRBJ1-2,CSASRDFDYTF,TGCAGTGCTAGTCGGGATTTCGACTACACCTTC
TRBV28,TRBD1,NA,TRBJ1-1,CASSTGDSTNTEAFF,TGTGCCAGCAGCACAGGGGATTCTACGAACACTGAAGCTTTCTTT
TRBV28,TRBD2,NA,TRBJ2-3,CGIAGGPTDTQYF,TGTGGCATCGCGGGAGGGCCGACAGATACGCAGTATTTT
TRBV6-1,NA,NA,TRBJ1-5,CASSEGTTTRNQPQHF,TGTGCCAGCAGTGAAGGGACAACCACAAGGAATCAGCCCCAGCATTTT
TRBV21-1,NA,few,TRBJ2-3,CASSRHGTDTQYF,TGTGCCAGCAGCAGGCATGGCACAGATACGCAGTATTTT
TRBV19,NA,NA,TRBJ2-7,CASSMTGVGEQYF,TGTGCCAGTAGTATGACCGGGGTAGGAGAGCAGTACTTC
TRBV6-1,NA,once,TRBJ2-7,CASSEISLSYEQYF,TGTGCCAGCAGTGAAATTAGCCTATCCTACGAGCAGTACTTC
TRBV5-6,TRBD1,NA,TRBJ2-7,CASSLVGTGVLKNEQYF,TGTGCCAGCAGCTTGGTCGGGACAGGGGTATTGAAGAACGAGCAGTACTTC
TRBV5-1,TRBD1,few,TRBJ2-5,CASSLAVQGLGETQYF,TGCGCCAGCAGCTTGGCCGTACAGGGGCTTGGAGAGACCCAGTACTTC
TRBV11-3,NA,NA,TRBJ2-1,CASSLAGHYNEQFF,TGTGCCAGCAGCTTAGCCGGACACTACAATGAGCAGTTCTTC
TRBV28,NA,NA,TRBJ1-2,CASSRGTRGYTF,TGTGCCAGCAGCCGGGGTACTCGGGGCTACACCTTC
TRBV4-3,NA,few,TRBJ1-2,CASSQLIQGRGYTF,TGCGCCAGCAGCCAATTAATACAGGGACGAGGCTACACCTTC
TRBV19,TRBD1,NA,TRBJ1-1,CASNLRDRESEAFF,TGTGCCAGTAACCTCCGGGACAGGGAGTCTGAAGCTTTCTTT
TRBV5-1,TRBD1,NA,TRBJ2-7,CASSIGDRSSSYEQYF,TGCGCCAGCAGCATAGGGGACAGGAGCTCCTCCTACGAGCAGTACTTC
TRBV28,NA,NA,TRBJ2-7,CASSLGTLLGLYF,TGTGCCAGCAGTTTAGGGACTCTCCTAGGTTTGTACTTC
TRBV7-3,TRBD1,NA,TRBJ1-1,CASSPTPDRGSTEAFF,TGTGCCAGCAGCCCCACCCCGGACAGGGGAAGTACTGAAGCTTTCTTT
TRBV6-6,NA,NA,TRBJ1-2,CASSPRGYGYTF,TGTGCCAGCAGTCCTCGGGGGTATGGCTACACCTTC
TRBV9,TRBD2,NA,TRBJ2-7,CASSGGLGYEQYF,TGTGCCAGCAGCGGGGGACTAGGCTACGAGCAGTACTTC
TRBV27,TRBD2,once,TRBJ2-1,CASSWESSGPISYNEQFF,TGTGCCAGCAGTTGGGAGTCTAGCGGGCCTATCTCCTACAATGAGCAGTTCTTC
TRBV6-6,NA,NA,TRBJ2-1,CASSSILEGDEQFF,TGTGCCAGCAGTTCCATACTAGAGGGGGATGAGCAGTTCTTC
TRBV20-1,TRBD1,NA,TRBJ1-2,CSGTGAYGYTF,TGCAGTGGGACAGGGGCCTATGGCTACACCTTC
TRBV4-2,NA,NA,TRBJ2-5,CASSQDNLGATRRRKTQYF,TGTGCCAGCAGCCAAGATAATTTGGGGGCAACTAGAAGGCGGAAGACCCAGTACTTC
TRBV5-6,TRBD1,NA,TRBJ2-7,CASSRYRDRVYEQYF,TGTGCCAGCAGCAGATACCGGGACAGAGTCTACGAGCAGTACTTC
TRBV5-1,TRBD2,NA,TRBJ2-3,CASGGGRSTDTQYF,TGCGCCAGCGGGGGGGGGAGAAGCACAGATACGCAGTATTTT
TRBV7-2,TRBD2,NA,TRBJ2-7,CASSLYGRGSEQYF,TGTGCCAGCAGCTTATACGGGAGGGGCTCCGAGCAGTACTTC
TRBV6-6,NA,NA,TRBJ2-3,CASSYGRGGDTQYF,TGTGCCAGCAGTTACGGACGGGGAGGAGATACGCAGTATTTT
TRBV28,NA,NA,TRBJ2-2,CASRRQGAGGRAHAGELFF,TGTGCCAGCAGGAGGCAGGGGGCTGGCGGGAGGGCCCATGCCGGGGAGCTGTTTTTT
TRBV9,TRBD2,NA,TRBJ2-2,CASSTPETSGGQSKTGELFF,TGTGCCAGCAGTACCCCTGAGACTAGCGGGGGTCAAAGTAAAACCGGGGAGCTGTTTTTT
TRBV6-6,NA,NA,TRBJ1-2,CASSYAGSGYTF,TGTGCCAGCAGTTACGCAGGGTCTGGCTACACCTTC
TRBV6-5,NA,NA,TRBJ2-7,CASSTDREVWEQYF,TGTGCCAGCAGTACAGACAGGGAGGTCTGGGAGCAGTACTTC
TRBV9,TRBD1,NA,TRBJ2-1,CASSGQGGYRNEQFF,TGTGCCAGCAGCGGACAGGGGGGCTACAGGAATGAGCAGTTCTTC
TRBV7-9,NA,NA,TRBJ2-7,CASSRGRVAEQYF,TGTGCCAGCAGCAGGGGCAGGGTTGCCGAGCAGTACTTC
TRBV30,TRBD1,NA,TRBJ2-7,CAWSRTGIYEQYF,TGTGCCTGGAGTAGGACAGGGATTTACGAGCAGTACTTC
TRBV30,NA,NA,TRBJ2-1,CAWSYRGLDNEQFF,TGTGCCTGGAGTTATCGCGGCTTGGACAATGAGCAGTTCTTC
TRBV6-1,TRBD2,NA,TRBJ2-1,CASSETLAGLFNEQFF,TGTGCCAGCAGTGAAACTCTAGCGGGGCTCTTCAATGAGCAGTTCTTC
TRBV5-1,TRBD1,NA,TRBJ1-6,CASSPSGQGGSPLHF,TGCGCCAGCAGCCCCAGCGGACAGGGCGGGTCACCCCTCCACTTT
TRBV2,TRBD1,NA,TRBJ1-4,CASSGTGGGGTNEKLFF,TGTGCCAGCAGCGGGACAGGTGGTGGTGGAACTAATGAAAAACTGTTTTTT
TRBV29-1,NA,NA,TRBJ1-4,CSVRDGGNEKLFF,TGCAGCGTGAGGGACGGAGGGAATGAAAAACTGTTTTTT